This is a list of T cell receptor beta chains from one sample in a study of OX40 agonist ivuxolimab in advanced cancers. The table came from immunoSEQ multiplex PCR; TCRdb's copy has only in-frame clones and leaves some out. The table shows 83,000 or so clones, with roughly 80% occurring only once. Sequencing used CD4+ or CD8+ T cells sorted from blood, obtained in a trial of the OX40 agonist ivuxolimab. The receptor source for this set is an adult with an advanced solid tumor such as melanoma, head and neck, liver or kidney cancer. Each CDR3 is given with its conserved first and last residue. D genes are given only for firm matches. Not every row has a clone size; where given, it reads once, few, many or a size class.

TRBV6-1	TRBD2	TRBJ2-5	-	CASRARPGGQETQYF	TGTGCCAGCAGAGCGAGGCCGGGGGGGCAAGAGACCCAGTACTTC
TRBV5-6	-	TRBJ1-6	-	CASSLLIGTKNSPLHF	TGTGCCAGCAGCTTACTGATTGGGACAAAGAATTCACCCCTCCACTTT
TRBV15	TRBD1	TRBJ2-4	-	CATSRGGTGLTKNIQYF	TGTGCCACCAGCAGAGGGGGGACAGGCCTAACCAAAAACATTCAGTACTTC
TRBV5-6	-	TRBJ2-7	-	CASSSKLTRGLEQYF	TGTGCCAGCAGCTCCAAGCTTACCAGGGGCCTCGAGCAGTACTTC
TRBV28	-	TRBJ2-1	-	CASSTPNEQFF	TGTGCCAGCAGTACTCCCAATGAGCAGTTCTTC
TRBV7-8	-	TRBJ2-5	-	CASSWVQETQYF	TGTGCCAGCAGCTGGGTACAAGAGACCCAGTACTTC
TRBV10-3	-	TRBJ1-1	-	CAISEFQGTEAFF	TGTGCCATCAGTGAATTTCAGGGCACTGAAGCTTTCTTT
TRBV5-1	-	TRBJ2-7	-	CASSLNRRAYEQYF	TGCGCCAGCAGCTTGAACCGCAGGGCCTACGAGCAGTACTTC
TRBV19	TRBD2	TRBJ2-1	-	CASSISGGAHEQFF	TGTGCCAGTAGTATAAGCGGGGGGGCCCATGAGCAGTTCTTC
TRBV5-1	TRBD1	TRBJ2-1	once	CASSLAGGYEQFF	TGCGCCAGCAGCTTGGCAGGGGGCTATGAGCAGTTCTTC
TRBV6-1	TRBD1	TRBJ1-5	-	CASGRDRSNQPQHF	TGTGCCAGCGGCCGGGACAGGAGCAATCAGCCCCAGCATTTT
TRBV11-2	TRBD1	TRBJ1-6	-	CASSLGQGVALHF	TGTGCCAGCAGCTTAGGACAGGGGGTGGCCCTCCACTTT
TRBV6-6	-	TRBJ1-5	-	CASSARTEGQPQHF	TGTGCCAGCAGTGCCCGGACAGAAGGACAGCCCCAGCATTTT
TRBV28	-	TRBJ1-5	once	CASSLLKENQPQHF	TGTGCCAGCAGTTTATTAAAGGAGAATCAGCCCCAGCATTTT
TRBV5-6	-	TRBJ2-2	-	CASSLLRQNTGELFF	TGTGCCAGCAGCTTGCTGAGGCAGAACACCGGGGAGCTGTTTTTT
TRBV28	-	TRBJ2-7	once	CASSFSSGWYEQYF	TGTGCCAGCAGTTTTTCCTCGGGGTGGTACGAGCAGTACTTC
TRBV5-4	-	TRBJ2-1	-	CASSLDDSLNEQFF	TGTGCCAGCAGCTTAGATGACAGCCTCAATGAGCAGTTCTTC
TRBV30	-	TRBJ1-3	-	CAWSRMGASGNTIYF	TGTGCCTGGAGTCGAATGGGGGCTTCTGGAAACACCATATATTTT
TRBV28	-	TRBJ1-1	-	CASSHQTNMNTEAFF	TGTGCCAGCAGTCACCAGACCAACATGAACACTGAAGCTTTCTTT
TRBV6-1	-	TRBJ2-7	-	CASREQTGLKEQYF	TGTGCCAGCAGAGAACAGACAGGCTTGAAGGAGCAGTACTTC
TRBV7-2	-	TRBJ1-1	-	CASSLDPVGVGTEAFF	TGTGCCAGCAGCTTAGATCCGGTGGGGGTAGGCACTGAAGCTTTCTTT
TRBV19	-	TRBJ2-2	-	CASSIGAANTGELFF	TGTGCCAGTAGTATAGGGGCGGCGAACACCGGGGAGCTGTTTTTT
TRBV18	TRBD1	TRBJ1-1	-	CASSPPAGGEAFF	TGTGCCAGCTCACCACCGGCAGGGGGTGAAGCTTTCTTT
TRBV18	-	TRBJ2-7	-	CASSPNLYEQYF	TGTGCCAGCTCACCCAACCTTTACGAGCAGTACTTC
TRBV5-1	-	TRBJ2-6	-	CASSNGGSGANVLTF	TGCGCCAGCAGTAATGGAGGCTCTGGGGCCAACGTCCTGACTTTC
TRBV9	-	TRBJ1-1	-	CASTPEQVSGNTEAFF	TGTGCCAGCACCCCCGAGCAGGTGTCGGGGAACACTGAAGCTTTCTTT
TRBV9	-	TRBJ1-2	-	CASSPLGLIPNYGYTF	TGTGCCAGCAGCCCACTAGGACTGATACCTAACTATGGCTACACCTTC
TRBV20-1	TRBD2	TRBJ2-7	few	CSAWEGRQYF	TGCAGTGCTTGGGAGGGAAGGCAGTACTTC
TRBV9	-	TRBJ1-2	-	CASSVAGQNYGYTF	TGTGCCAGCAGCGTAGCTGGACAGAACTATGGCTACACCTTC
TRBV5-1	-	TRBJ2-7	-	CASSFPKQVGGEVYEQYF	TGCGCCAGCAGCTTCCCCAAACAAGTCGGCGGGGAGGTCTACGAGCAGTACTTC
TRBV7-9	-	TRBJ1-2	few	CASSRAESGGYTF	TGTGCCAGCAGCCGAGCGGAGTCGGGTGGCTACACCTTC
TRBV5-1	-	TRBJ2-1	-	CASSLVGDSYNEQFF	TGCGCCAGCAGCTTGGTCGGAGATTCCTACAATGAGCAGTTCTTC
TRBV2	-	TRBJ1-1	few	CASNKEGGTEAFF	TGTGCCAGCAATAAGGAAGGTGGTACTGAAGCTTTCTTT